This TCR beta chain is from a study of shared clonotypes between healthy human individuals. Trimming pared 4 bases from V and 6 bases from J, leaving 18 bases between. CDR1 is SGDLS and CDR2 is YYNGEE in the germline V gene. The CDR3 length is 15 residues. The protocol was immunoSEQ multiplex PCR, while the TCRdb copy is restricted to in-frame clones and leaves out a portion. The sample lists 2,100,000 or so clones, 95% occurring once. This rearrangement joins TRBV9 to TRBJ2-3, with D possibly TRBD1 on 6 matching bases. The sequencing sample was made of naive CD4+ T cells sorted from blood. The subset: CD45RA+ positively selected. The sequence derives from a man aged 18 to 35 in good health. CDR3 in amino acids: CASSPLTTGTDTQYF. The DNA for the CDR3 is TGTGCCAGCAGCCCATTGACCACAGGGACCGATACGCAGTATTTT. Looking up the rest from reference TRBV9 and TRBJ2-3 gives the full variable domain: DSGVTQTPKHLITATGQRVTLRCSPRSGDLSVYWYQQSLDQGLQFLIQYYNGEERAKGNILERFSAQQFPDLHSELNLSSLELGDSALYFCASSPLTTGTDTQYFGPGTRLTVL.